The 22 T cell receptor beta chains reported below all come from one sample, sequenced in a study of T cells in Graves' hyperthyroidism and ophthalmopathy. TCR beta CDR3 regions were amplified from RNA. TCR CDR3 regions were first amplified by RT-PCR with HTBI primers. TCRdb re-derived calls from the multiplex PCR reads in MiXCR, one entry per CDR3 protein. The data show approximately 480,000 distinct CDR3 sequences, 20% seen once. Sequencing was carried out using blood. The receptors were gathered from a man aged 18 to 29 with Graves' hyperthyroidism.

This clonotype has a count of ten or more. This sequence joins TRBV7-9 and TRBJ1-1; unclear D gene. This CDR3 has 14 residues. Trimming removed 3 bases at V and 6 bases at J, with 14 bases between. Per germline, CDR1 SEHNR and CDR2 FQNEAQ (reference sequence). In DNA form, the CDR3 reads TGTGCCAGCAGCTTTCCAGAGAGCCGCTCTGAAGCTTTCTTT. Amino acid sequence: CASSFPESRSEAFF.

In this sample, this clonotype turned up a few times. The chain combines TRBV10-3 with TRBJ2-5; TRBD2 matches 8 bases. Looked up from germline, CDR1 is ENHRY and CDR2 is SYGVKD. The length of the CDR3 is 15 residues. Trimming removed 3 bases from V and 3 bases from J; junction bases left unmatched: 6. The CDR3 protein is CAISDLWRGEETQYF. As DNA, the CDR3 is TGTGCCATCAGTGACTTGTGGCGGGGGGAAGAGACCCAGTACTTC.

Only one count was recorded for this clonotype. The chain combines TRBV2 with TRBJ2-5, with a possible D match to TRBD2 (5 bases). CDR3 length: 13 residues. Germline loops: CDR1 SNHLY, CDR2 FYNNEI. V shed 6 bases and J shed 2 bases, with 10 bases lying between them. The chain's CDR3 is CASSEGQQETQYF. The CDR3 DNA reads TGTGCCAGCAGCGAGGGTCAGCAAGAGACCCAGTACTTC.

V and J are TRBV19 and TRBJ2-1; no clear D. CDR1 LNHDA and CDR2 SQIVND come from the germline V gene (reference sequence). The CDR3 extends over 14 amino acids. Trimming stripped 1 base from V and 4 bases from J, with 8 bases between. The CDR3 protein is CASSIGSPYNEQFF. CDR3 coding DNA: TGTGCCAGTAGTATAGGGTCGCCTTACAATGAGCAGTTCTTC.

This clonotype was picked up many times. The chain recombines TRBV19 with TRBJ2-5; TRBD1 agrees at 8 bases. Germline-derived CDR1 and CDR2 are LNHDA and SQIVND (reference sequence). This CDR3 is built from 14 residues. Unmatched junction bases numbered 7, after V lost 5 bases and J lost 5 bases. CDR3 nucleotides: TGTGCCAGTAGTCCCTCAGGGGGCACGGAGACCCAGTACTTC. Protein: CASSPSGGTETQYF. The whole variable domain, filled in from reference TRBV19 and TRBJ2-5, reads DGGITQSPKYLFRKEGQNVTLSCEQNLNHDAMYWYRQDPGQGLRLIYYSQIVNDFQKGDIAEGYSVSREKKESFPLTVTSAQKNPTAFYLCASSPSGGTETQYFGPGTRLLVL.

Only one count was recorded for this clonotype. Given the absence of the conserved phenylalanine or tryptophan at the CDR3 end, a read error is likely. CDR3 protein: CASSSGQGGYTL. CDR3 DNA sequence: TGTGCCAGCAGCTCCGGACAGGGTGGCTACACCTTG. The chain carries TRBV5-6 and TRBJ1-2; 8 bases match TRBD1. Per germline, CDR1 SGHDT and CDR2 YYEEEE. V was pared by 3 bases and J by 7 bases, with 2 bases of the junction left unmatched. There are 12 residues in the CDR3.

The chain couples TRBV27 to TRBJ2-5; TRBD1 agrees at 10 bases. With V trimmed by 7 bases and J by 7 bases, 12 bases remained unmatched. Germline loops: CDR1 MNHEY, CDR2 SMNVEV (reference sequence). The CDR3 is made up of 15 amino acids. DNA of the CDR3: TGTGCCAGCACCCTGCCCGGGACAGGGGACCCGACCCAGTACTTC. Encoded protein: CASTLPGTGDPTQYF.

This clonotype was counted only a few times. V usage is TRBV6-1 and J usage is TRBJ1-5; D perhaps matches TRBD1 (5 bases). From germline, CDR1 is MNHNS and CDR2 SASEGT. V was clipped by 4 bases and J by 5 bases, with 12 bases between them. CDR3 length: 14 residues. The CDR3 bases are TGTGCCAGCAGTGGGGGGGGGGAGCATCAGCCCCAGCATTTT. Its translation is CASSGGGEHQPQHF.

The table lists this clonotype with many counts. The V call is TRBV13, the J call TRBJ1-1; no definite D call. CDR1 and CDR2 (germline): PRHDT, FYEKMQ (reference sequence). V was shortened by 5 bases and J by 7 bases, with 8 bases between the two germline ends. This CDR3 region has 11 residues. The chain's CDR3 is CASSLDREAFF. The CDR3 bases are TGTGCCAGCAGCCTCGACCGTGAAGCTTTCTTT. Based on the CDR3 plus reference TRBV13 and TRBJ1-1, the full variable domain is AAGVIQSPRHLIKEKRETATLKCYPIPRHDTVYWYQQGPGQDPQFLISFYEKMQSDKGSIPDRFSAQQFSDYHSELNMSSLELGDSALYFCASSLDREAFFGQGTRLTVV.

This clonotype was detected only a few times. CDR3 protein: CSVVSSYEQYF. In nucleotides, the CDR3 is TGCAGCGTTGTATCATCCTACGAGCAGTACTTC. The chain recombines TRBV29-1 with TRBJ2-7; D is unresolved. The ends were cut back, 4 bases at V and 1 base at J, with 5 bases in the middle. The CDR3 consists of 11 residues. Germline V gene sequence: CDR1 SQVTM, CDR2 ANQGSEA.

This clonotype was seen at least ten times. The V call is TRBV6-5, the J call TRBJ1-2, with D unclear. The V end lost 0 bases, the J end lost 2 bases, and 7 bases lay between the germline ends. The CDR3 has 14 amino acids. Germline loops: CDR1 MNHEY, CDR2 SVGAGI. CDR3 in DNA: TGTGCCAGCAGTTACTCTTCCAGGAACTATGGCTACACCTTC. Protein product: CASSYSSRNYGYTF.

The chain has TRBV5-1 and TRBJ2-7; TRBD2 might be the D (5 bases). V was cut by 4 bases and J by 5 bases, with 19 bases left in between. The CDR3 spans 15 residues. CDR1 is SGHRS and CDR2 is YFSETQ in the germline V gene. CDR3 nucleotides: TGCGCCAGCAGCCCCTCCGGCACCGCGGGCCACGAGCAGTACTTC. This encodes CASSPSGTAGHEQYF. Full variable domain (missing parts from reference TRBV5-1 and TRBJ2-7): KAGVTQTPRYLIKTRGQQVTLSCSPISGHRSVSWYQQTPGQGLQFLFEYFSETQRNKGNFPGRFSGRQFSNSRSEMNVSTLELGDSALYLCASSPSGTAGHEQYFGPGTRLTVT.

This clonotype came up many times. The chain's CDR3 is CSARAGGRDTEAFF. The CDR3 DNA reads as TGCAGTGCTAGAGCGGGGGGAAGGGACACTGAAGCTTTCTTT. V is TRBV20-1 and J is TRBJ1-1, with D possibly matching TRBD1 (5 bases). Trimming stripped 1 base from V and 3 bases from J, with 12 bases between. The CDR3 totals 14 residues. Germline CDR1 DFQATT, CDR2 SNEGSKA (reference sequence).

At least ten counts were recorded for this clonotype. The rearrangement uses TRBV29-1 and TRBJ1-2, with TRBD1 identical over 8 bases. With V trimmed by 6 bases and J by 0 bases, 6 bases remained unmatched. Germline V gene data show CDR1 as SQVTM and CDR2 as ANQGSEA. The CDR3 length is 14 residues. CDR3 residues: CSVGPGGPNYGYTF. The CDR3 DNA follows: TGCAGCGTGGGCCCAGGGGGCCCTAACTATGGCTACACCTTC.

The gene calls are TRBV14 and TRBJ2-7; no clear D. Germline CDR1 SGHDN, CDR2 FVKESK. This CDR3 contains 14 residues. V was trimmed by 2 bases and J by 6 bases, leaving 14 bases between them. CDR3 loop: CASSQTGIGFEQYF. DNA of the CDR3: TGTGCCAGCAGCCAAACGGGCATAGGGTTCGAGCAGTACTTC.

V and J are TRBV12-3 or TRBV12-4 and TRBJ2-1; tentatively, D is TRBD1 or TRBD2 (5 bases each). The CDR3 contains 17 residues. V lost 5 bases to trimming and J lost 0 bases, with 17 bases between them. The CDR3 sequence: CASSLEGPPSSYNEQFF. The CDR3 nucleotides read TGTGCCAGCAGTCTCGAGGGGCCACCCAGCTCCTACAATGAGCAGTTCTTC.

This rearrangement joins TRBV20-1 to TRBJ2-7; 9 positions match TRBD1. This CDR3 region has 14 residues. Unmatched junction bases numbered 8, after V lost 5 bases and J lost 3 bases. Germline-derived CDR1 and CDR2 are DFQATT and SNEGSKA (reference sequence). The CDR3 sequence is CSASRGQGFYEQYF. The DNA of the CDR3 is TGCAGTGCTTCCAGGGGACAGGGTTTCTACGAGCAGTACTTC.

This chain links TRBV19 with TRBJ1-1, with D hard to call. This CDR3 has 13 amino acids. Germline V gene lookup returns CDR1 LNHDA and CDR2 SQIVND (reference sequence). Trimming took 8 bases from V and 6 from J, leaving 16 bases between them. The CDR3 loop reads CASSLVQPAEAFF. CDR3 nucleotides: TGTGCCAGTTCGTTGGTACAGCCGGCTGAAGCTTTCTTT.

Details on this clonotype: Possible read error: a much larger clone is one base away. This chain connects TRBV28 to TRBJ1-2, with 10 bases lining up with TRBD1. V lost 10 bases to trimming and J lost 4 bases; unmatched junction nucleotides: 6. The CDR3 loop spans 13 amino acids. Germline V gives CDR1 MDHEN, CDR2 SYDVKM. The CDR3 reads CATRQGAIYGYTF. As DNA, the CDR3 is TGTGCCACCAGACAGGGGGCGATCTATGGCTACACCTTC.

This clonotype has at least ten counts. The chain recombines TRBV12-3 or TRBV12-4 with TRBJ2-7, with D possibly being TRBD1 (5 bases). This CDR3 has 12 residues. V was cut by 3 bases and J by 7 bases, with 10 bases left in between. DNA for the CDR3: TGTGCCAGCAGTTTCTCACAGGCAGAGCAGTACTTC. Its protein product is CASSFSQAEQYF.

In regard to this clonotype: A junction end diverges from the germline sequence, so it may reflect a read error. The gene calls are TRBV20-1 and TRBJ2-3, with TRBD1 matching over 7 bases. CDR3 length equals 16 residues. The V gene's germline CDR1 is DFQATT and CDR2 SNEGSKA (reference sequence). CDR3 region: CGARPSSGQSTDTQYF. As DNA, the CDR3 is TGCGGTGCTAGACCATCCTCGGGACAGAGCACAGATACGCAGTATTTT.

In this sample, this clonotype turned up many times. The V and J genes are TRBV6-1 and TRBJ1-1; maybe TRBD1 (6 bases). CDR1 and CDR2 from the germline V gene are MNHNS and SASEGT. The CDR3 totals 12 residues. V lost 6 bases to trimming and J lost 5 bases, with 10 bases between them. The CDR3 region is CASRATGTEAFF. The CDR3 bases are TGTGCCAGCAGAGCCACAGGGACTGAAGCTTTCTTT.